This T cell receptor beta chain was identified during a study of T cells after yellow fever vaccination. The CDR3 is 15 amino acids. V dropped 6 bases and J dropped 0 bases, with 12 bases sitting between them. CDR1 is MGHRA, CDR2 YSYEKL, per germline. This clonotype was found many times. Its specificity is unknown. Broader study findings: Most clones from primary vaccination were detected again post-booster (96% CD4, roughly 91% CD8).

The 5'RACE template-switching step produced TCR cDNA and added a universal primer site and UMIs. TCRdb processed the 5' RACE reads anew with MiXCR; each CDR3 protein has one entry. The sample has roughly 340,000 distinct CDR3 sequences; around 3.9% are singletons. V usage is TRBV4-1 and J usage is TRBJ1-5, with D unclear. This clonotype originated in a man between 18 and 35 years old who received the YFV17D yellow fever vaccine. The starting material was PBMCs, obtained 5 days after the yellow fever booster vaccination. CDR3 region: CASSQRWVSNQPQHF. CDR3 bases: TGCGCCAGCAGTCAACGATGGGTTAGCAATCAGCCCCAGCATTTT.